Following are 11 T cell receptor beta chains from one sample sequenced in a study of blood T cell repertoires in COVID-19. Sequenced by immunoSEQ multiplex PCR; TCRdb stores in-frame clones only, minus some. The sample comprises 40,000 to 55,000 clones, around nine tenths of which are singletons, and roughly 9.7% rests with the top ten. Sequencing used peripheral blood. The source of these receptors is a woman of 80 years or more with acute or convalescent COVID-19.

V and J are TRBV5-5 and TRBJ2-7, with 7 bases lining up with TRBD1. The CDR3 has 15 amino acids. The V segment lost 4 bases and the J segment 1 base; nucleotides outside the gene matches: 8. CDR1 and CDR2 from the germline V gene are SGHKS and YYEKEE (reference sequence). The CDR3 DNA is TGTGCCAGCAGCCTCCGGGACAGCTTTTCCTACGAGCAGTACTTC. Amino acid sequence: CASSLRDSFSYEQYF.

The CDR3 region is CASSYVREHGYTF. The CDR3 coding sequence is TGTGCCAGCAGTTACGTCAGGGAACATGGCTACACCTTC. The chain has TRBV6-5 and TRBJ1-2, with D possibly matching TRBD1 (5 bases). CDR1 MNHEY and CDR2 SVGAGI come from the germline V gene. This CDR3 has 13 residues. Trimming removed 2 bases from V and 6 bases from J, with 10 bases in between.

The J gene is TRBJ2-1, the V gene TRBV11-2, with 11 nucleotides matching TRBD2. V was clipped by 0 bases and J by 5 bases; unmatched bases: 9. The CDR3 runs 18 residues. CDR1 SGHAT and CDR2 FQNNGV come from the germline V gene. This chain's CDR3 is CASSLDSLAGGPDNEQFF. The CDR3 nucleotides are TGTGCCAGCAGCTTAGACTCCTTAGCGGGAGGGCCAGACAATGAGCAGTTCTTC.

The V and J genes are TRBV6-5 and TRBJ1-2, with 7 bases matching TRBD1. Losses at the gene ends were 5 bases for V and 4 bases for J; bases not matched to a gene: 10. CDR1 is MNHEY and CDR2 is SVGAGI in the germline V gene. The CDR3 runs to 15 residues. CDR3 sequence reads: CASSRMTGFSYGYTF. Here the CDR3 DNA reads TGTGCCAGCAGTCGAATGACAGGGTTCAGCTATGGCTACACCTTC.

V is TRBV6-2 or TRBV6-3 and J is TRBJ2-1; 13 bases map to TRBD2. J lost 7 bases, V lost 6 bases, and 12 bases had no gene match. CDR3 length equals 17 residues. CDR1 MNHEY and CDR2 SVGEGT come from the germline V gene. CDR3 in amino acids: CASSTSLGLAGVNEQFF. CDR3 coding DNA: TGTGCCAGCAGCACCTCACTCGGACTAGCGGGAGTAAATGAGCAGTTCTTC.

The genes are TRBV6-5 and TRBJ2-1; 8 bases agree with TRBD2. The CDR3 is 15 residues long. Looked up from germline, CDR1 is MNHEY and CDR2 is SVGAGI. The V segment lost 0 bases and the J segment 4 bases; nucleotides outside the gene matches: 2. CDR3 sequence: CASSYSGTSYNEQFF. The CDR3 DNA reads TGTGCCAGCAGTTACTCCGGGACTAGTTACAATGAGCAGTTCTTC.

This clone was detected only once. The chain recombines TRBV5-4 with TRBJ2-3; 9 bases are shared with TRBD2. Germline V gene sequence: CDR1 SGHNT, CDR2 YYREEE (reference sequence). CDR3 length: 15 amino acids. Germline trimming cut 0 bases from V and 3 bases from J; bases unmatched to any gene: 2. The CDR3, as DNA: TGTGCCAGCAGCTTGGGTAGCGGGAGAACAGATACGCAGTATTTT. Translated: CASSLGSGRTDTQYF.

The V gene is TRBV5-1, the J gene TRBJ1-3, with D maybe TRBD1 (5 bases). V gave up 3 bases and J gave up 1 base, with 17 bases separating them. The CDR3 runs to 17 residues. Germline lookup yields CDR1 SGHRS and CDR2 YFSETQ. CDR3 residues: CASSSRDGRSSGNTIYF. CDR3 nucleotide sequence: TGCGCCAGCAGCTCGCGGGACGGACGCTCTTCTGGAAACACCATATATTTT.

The rearrangement joins TRBV9 to TRBJ2-1, with 12 bases fitting TRBD2. CDR1 is SGDLS and CDR2 is YYNGEE in the germline V gene. The CDR3 length is 19 residues. The V gene end was trimmed by 0 bases and the J gene end by 7 bases; junction bases not matched to a gene: 14. The CDR3 reads CASSVVGLAGIDSGNEQFF. The CDR3 DNA is TGTGCCAGCAGCGTAGTCGGACTAGCGGGGATAGATTCTGGGAATGAGCAGTTCTTC.

This chain links TRBV9 with TRBJ2-1, with 10 bases aligning to TRBD2. CDR3 length equals 15 residues. J gave up 8 bases and V 0 bases, and 5 bases lay outside the gene matches. Germline CDR1 SGDLS, CDR2 YYNGEE. CDR3 amino acids: CASSVGAGGPDEQFF. CDR3 sequence (DNA): TGTGCCAGCAGCGTAGGAGCGGGAGGGCCAGATGAGCAGTTCTTC.

The chain uses TRBV4-1 and TRBJ2-4, with TRBD2 identical over 14 bases. The length of the CDR3 is 19 residues. J gave up 3 bases and V 2 bases, and 9 bases lay outside the gene matches. The V gene's germline CDR1 is MGHRA and CDR2 YSYEKL. The DNA for the CDR3 is TGCGCCAGCAGCCAACCTCGACTAGCGGGAGGGAAAAACAAAAACATTCAGTACTTC. As protein: CASSQPRLAGGKNKNIQYF.